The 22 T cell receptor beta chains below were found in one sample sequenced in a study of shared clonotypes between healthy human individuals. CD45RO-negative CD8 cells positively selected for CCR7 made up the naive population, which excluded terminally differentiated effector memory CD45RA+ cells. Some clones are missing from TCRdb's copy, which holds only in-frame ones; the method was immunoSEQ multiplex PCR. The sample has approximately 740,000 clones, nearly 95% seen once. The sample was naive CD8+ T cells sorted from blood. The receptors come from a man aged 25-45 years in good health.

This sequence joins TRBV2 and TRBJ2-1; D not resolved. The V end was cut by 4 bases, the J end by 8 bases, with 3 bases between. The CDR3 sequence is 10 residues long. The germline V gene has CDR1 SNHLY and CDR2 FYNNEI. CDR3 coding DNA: TGTGCCAGCAGTGCATATGAGCAGTTCTTC. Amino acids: CASSAYEQFF.

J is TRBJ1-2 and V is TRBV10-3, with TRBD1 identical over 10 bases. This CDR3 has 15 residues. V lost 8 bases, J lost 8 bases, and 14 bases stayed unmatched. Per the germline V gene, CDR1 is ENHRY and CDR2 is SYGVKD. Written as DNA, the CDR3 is TGTGCCATCCTTAGACAGGGGGCCCACGGGTTCGGCTACACCTTC. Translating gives CAILRQGAHGFGYTF.

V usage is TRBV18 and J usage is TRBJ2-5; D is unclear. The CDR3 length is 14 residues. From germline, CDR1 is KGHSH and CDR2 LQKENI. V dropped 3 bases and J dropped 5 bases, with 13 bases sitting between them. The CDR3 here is CASSPVVGPETQYF. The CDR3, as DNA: TGTGCCAGCTCACCGGTGGTAGGGCCGGAGACCCAGTACTTC.

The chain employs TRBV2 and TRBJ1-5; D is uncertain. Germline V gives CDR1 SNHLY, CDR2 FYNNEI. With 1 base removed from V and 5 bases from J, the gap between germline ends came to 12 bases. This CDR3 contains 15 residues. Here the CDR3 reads CASSEEGTADQPQHF. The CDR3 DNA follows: TGTGCCAGCAGTGAAGAGGGAACAGCAGATCAGCCCCAGCATTTT.

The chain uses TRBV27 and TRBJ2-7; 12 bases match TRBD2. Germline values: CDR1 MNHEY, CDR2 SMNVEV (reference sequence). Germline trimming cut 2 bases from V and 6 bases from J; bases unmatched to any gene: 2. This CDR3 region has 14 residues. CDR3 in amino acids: CASSLVLAGGEQYF. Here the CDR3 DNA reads TGTGCCAGCAGTTTAGTACTAGCGGGAGGCGAGCAGTACTTC.

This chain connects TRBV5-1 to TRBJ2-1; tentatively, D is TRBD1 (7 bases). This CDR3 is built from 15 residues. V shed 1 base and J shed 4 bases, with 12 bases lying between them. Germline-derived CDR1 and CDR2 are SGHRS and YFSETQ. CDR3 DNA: TGCGCCAGCAGCTTGTGGCGGGACAGATACAATGAGCAGTTCTTC. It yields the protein CASSLWRDRYNEQFF.

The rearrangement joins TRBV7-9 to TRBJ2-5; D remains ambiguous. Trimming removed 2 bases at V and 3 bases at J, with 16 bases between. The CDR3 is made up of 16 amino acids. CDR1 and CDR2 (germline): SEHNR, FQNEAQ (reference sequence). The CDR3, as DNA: TGTGCCAGCAGCTTATATTCAGTTGGCAGAGAAGAGACCCAGTACTTC. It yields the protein CASSLYSVGREETQYF.

CDR3 sequence: CASSLGTGVREKLFF. CDR3 nucleotides: TGTGCCAGCAGCTTAGGAACAGGGGTGCGGGAAAAACTGTTTTTT. The chain combines TRBV7-2 with TRBJ1-4; 7 bases map to TRBD1. The V gene end was trimmed by 1 base and the J gene end by 8 bases; junction bases not matched to a gene: 7. CDR1 SGHTA and CDR2 FQGNSA come from the germline V gene. The CDR3 extends over 15 amino acids.

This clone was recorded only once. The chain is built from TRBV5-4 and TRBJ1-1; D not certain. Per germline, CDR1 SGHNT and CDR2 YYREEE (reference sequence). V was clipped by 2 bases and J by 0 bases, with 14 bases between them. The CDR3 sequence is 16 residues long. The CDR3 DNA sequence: TGTGCCAGCAGCTTTAGGGAGAGAGGGCTGAACACTGAAGCTTTCTTT. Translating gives CASSFRERGLNTEAFF.

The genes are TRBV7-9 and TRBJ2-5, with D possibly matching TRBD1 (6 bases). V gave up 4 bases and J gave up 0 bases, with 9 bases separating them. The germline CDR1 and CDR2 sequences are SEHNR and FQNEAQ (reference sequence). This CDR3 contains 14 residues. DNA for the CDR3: TGTGCCAGCAGCTCGACAGGCTACCAAGAGACCCAGTACTTC. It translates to CASSSTGYQETQYF.

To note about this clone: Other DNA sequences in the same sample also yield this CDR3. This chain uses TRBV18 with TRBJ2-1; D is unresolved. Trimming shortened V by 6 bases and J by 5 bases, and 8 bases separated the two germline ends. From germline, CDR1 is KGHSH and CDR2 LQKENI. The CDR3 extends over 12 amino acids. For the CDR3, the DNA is TGTGCCAGCTCTCCCGGAGACAATGAGCAGTTCTTC. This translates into CASSPGDNEQFF.

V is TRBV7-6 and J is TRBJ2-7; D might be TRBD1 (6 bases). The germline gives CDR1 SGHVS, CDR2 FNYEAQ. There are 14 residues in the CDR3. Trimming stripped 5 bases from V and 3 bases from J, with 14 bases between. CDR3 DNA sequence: TGTGCCAGCAGCCCGACAGGCAGTGACTACGAGCAGTACTTC. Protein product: CASSPTGSDYEQYF.

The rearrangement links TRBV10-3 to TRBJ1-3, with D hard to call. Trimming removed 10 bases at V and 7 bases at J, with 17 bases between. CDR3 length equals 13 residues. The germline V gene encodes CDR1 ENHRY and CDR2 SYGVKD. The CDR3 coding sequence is TGTGCCAGCCGCGCACCAACTAGGAACACCATATATTTT. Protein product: CASRAPTRNTIYF.

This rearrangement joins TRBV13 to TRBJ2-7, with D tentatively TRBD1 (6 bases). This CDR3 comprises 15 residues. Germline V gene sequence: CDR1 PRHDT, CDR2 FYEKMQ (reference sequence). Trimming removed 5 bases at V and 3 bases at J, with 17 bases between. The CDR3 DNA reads TGTGCCAGCAGCCTTCAGTTACAGGGTCTCTACGAGCAGTACTTC. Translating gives CASSLQLQGLYEQYF.

CDR3 nucleotides: TGCGCCAGCAGCCAAATGGACAGCTACTACGAGCAGTACTTC. Amino acids: CASSQMDSYYEQYF. The chain carries TRBV4-1 and TRBJ2-7; D is possibly TRBD1 (6 bases). Germline CDR1 and CDR2: MGHRA and YSYEKL. With 2 bases removed from V and 3 bases from J, the gap between germline ends came to 11 bases. The CDR3 spans 14 residues.

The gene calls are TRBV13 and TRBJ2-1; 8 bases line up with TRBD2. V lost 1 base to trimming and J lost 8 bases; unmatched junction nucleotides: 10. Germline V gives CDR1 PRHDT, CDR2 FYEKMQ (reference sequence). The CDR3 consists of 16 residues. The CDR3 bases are TGTGCCAGCAGCTTAGCTCTCGGCGGGAGGAGCTATGAGCAGTTCTTC. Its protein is CASSLALGGRSYEQFF.

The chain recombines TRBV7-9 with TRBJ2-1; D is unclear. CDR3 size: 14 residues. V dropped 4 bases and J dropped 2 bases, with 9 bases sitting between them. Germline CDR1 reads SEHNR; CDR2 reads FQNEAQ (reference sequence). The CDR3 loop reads CASSSVLAYNEQFF. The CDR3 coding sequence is TGTGCCAGCAGCTCAGTCTTGGCCTACAATGAGCAGTTCTTC.

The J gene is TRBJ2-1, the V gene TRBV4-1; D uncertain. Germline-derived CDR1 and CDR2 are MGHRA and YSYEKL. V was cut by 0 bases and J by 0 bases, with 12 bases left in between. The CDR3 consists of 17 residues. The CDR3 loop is CASSQDRPASSYNEQFF. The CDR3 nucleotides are TGCGCCAGCAGCCAAGATAGGCCAGCTAGCTCCTACAATGAGCAGTTCTTC.

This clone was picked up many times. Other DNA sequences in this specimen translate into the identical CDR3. DNA for the CDR3: TGTGCCAGCAGCTTTAGCGGGAGTCCCTACGAGCAGTACTTC. Encoded protein: CASSFSGSPYEQYF. The rearrangement uses TRBV7-9 and TRBJ2-7; 9 nucleotides match TRBD2. Trimming at V came to 3 bases and at J to 2 bases, leaving 2 bases not matched to a gene. The germline V gene has CDR1 SEHNR and CDR2 FQNEAQ (reference sequence). CDR3 length: 14 amino acids.

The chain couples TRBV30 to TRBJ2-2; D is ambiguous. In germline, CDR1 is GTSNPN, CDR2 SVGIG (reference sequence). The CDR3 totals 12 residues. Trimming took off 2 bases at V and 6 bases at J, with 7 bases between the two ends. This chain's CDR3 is CAWSRVSGELFF. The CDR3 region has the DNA TGTGCCTGGAGTAGGGTGTCCGGGGAGCTGTTTTTT.

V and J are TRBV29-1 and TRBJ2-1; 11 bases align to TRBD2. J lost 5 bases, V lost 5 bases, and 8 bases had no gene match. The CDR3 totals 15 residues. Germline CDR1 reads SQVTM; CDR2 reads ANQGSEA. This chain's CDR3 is CSVPGLADVNNEQFF. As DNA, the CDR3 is TGCAGCGTTCCGGGACTAGCGGACGTTAACAATGAGCAGTTCTTC.

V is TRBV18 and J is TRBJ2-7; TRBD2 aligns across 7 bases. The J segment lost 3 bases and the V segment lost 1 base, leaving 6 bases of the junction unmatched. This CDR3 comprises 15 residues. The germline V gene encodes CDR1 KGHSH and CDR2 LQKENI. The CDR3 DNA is TGTGCCAGCTCACCACGGGGGAGGGATCACTACGAGCAGTACTTC. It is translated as CASSPRGRDHYEQYF.